This entry concerns a single T cell receptor (beta chain). The sample is drawn from a study of blood T cell repertoires in COVID-19. Patients in Seattle were enrolled during active infection, then followed longitudinally. Assay: immunoSEQ multiplex PCR; the TCRdb copy retains only in-frame clones and omits some. This repertoire shows roughly 70,000 clones, approximately 80% found once; its top ten account for more than 13%. Unmatched junction bases numbered 5, after V lost 1 base and J lost 6 bases. The CDR3 spans 16 residues. Germline V gene lookup returns CDR1 SGHNT and CDR2 YENEEA. The sequence came from a man aged 55 to 69 with COVID-19, enrolled during active disease. The chain carries TRBV11-3 and TRBJ2-3, with 12 positions matching TRBD2. Sequenced: peripheral blood. The CDR3 region has the DNA TGTGCCAGCAGCTTAGGGCTAGCGGGGGGGCAGGATACGCAGTATTTT. It yields the protein CASSLGLAGGQDTQYF.